The T cell receptor beta chain under discussion was sequenced for a study of shared clonotypes between healthy human individuals. Clones were read by immunoSEQ multiplex PCR, and TCRdb kept only the in-frame ones, dropping some. The sample lists roughly 2.1 million clones, approximately 94% occurring once. Concerning this clone: Its antigen is unidentified.

Naive CD8 cells lacked CD45RO and underwent positive selection for CCR7, leaving out terminally differentiated effector memory CD45RA+ cells. The study's findings and limits: Relative to their counterparts shared across all four donors, non-shared clonotypes exhibited diminished generation probabilities.

Germline CDR1 and CDR2: SEHNR and FQNEAQ (reference sequence). V trimming: 4 bases; J trimming: 3 bases; junction bases outside the gene matches: 13. This CDR3 region has 17 residues. Sequenced material: naive CD8+ T cells from PBMCs. This receptor was identified in a man aged 18 to 29 in good health. Some clones in this sample may be carry-over from other donors' samples. The chain recombines TRBV7-9 with TRBJ2-7; 9 bases line up with TRBD1. This chain's CDR3 is CASSSRPDRDRVYEQYF. CDR3 DNA sequence: TGTGCCAGCAGCTCCCGCCCCGACCGGGACAGGGTCTACGAGCAGTACTTC.